Sequencing of this T cell receptor (beta chain) was carried out in a study of blood T cell repertoires in COVID-19. Study at large: The United States, Italy and Spain supplied acute and convalescent COVID-19 samples. T cells, B-cell-depleted T cells, or PBMCs supplied cDNA or gDNA.

In the original processing: For nucleated cells, counts were estimated from reference gene primer amplification. Libraries were prepared by immunoSEQ multiplex PCR; TCRdb keeps only in-frame clonotypes and omits some of them. The V and J calls and clone size were taken over from that table, and D and trimming were inferred from the DNA. Among approximately 470,000 clones listed, approximately 85% were seen once. This clone was counted between two and nine times. This sequence was found in a human donor in a cohort sampled during active COVID-19. The sequencing input was peripheral blood.

Here the CDR3 DNA reads TGTGCCAGTAGTATAATAGCGGGAGGGTCCTACGAGCAGTACTTC. Its translation: CASSIIAGGSYEQYF. V usage is TRBV19 and J usage is TRBJ2-7; 11 bases fit TRBD2. The V gene end was trimmed by 2 bases and the J gene end by 1 base; junction bases not matched to a gene: 1. CDR1 and CDR2 (germline): LNHDA, SQIVND (reference sequence). This CDR3 is built from 15 residues. The variable domain in full, completed from reference TRBV19 and TRBJ2-7, reads DGGITQSPKYLFRKEGQNVTLSCEQNLNHDAMYWYRQDPGQGLRLIYYSQIVNDFQKGDIAEGYSVSREKKESFPLTVTSAQKNPTAFYLCASSIIAGGSYEQYFGPGTRLTVT.